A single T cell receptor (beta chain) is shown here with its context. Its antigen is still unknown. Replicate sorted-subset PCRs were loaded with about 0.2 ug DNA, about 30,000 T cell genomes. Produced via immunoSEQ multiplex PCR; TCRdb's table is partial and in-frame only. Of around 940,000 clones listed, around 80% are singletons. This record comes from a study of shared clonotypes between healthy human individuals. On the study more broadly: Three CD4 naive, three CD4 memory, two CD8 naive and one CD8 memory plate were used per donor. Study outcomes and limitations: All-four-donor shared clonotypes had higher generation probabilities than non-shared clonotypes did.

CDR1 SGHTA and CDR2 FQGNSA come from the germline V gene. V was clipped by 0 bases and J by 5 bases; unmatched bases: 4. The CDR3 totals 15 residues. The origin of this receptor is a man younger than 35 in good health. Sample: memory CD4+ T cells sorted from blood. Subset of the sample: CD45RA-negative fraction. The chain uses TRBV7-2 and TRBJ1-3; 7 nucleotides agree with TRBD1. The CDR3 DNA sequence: TGTGCCAGCAGCTTAGCGAGGGACAGTCGAAACACCATATATTTT. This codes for CASSLARDSRNTIYF.